One sample yielded the 15 T cell receptor beta chains listed below, sequenced in a study of blood T cell repertoires in COVID-19. Profiled with immunoSEQ multiplex PCR; TCRdb holds only in-frame clones, not every one. The table has fewer than 150,000 clones, 81% seen once. The sequencing sample was made of peripheral blood. Receptors were obtained from a man over 45 with acute or convalescent COVID-19.

The rearrangement uses TRBV7-3 and TRBJ1-2; 9 bases map to TRBD1. Germline loops: CDR1 SGHTA, CDR2 FQGTGA. J gave up 0 bases and V 5 bases, and 7 bases lay outside the gene matches. This CDR3 has 16 residues. The CDR3 sequence: CASSPSGQGSNYGYTF. The CDR3 nucleotides are TGTGCCAGCAGCCCCTCGGGACAGGGCTCTAACTATGGCTACACCTTC. The full variable domain, rest sourced from reference TRBV7-3 and TRBJ1-2, is GAGVSQTPSNKVTEKGKYVELRCDPISGHTALYWYRQSLGQGPEFLIYFQGTGAADDSGLPNDRFFAVRPEGSVSTLKIQRTERGDSAVYLCASSPSGQGSNYGYTFGSGTRLTVV.

This rearrangement joins TRBV7-2 to TRBJ1-1; 7 bases fit TRBD1. This CDR3 is 14 amino acids long. Germline CDR1 reads SGHTA; CDR2 reads FQGNSA. The J segment lost 6 bases and the V segment lost 7 bases, leaving 11 bases of the junction unmatched. The CDR3 region has the DNA TGTGCCAGCAACCAAGGGGGCGCCGCCTCTGAAGCTTTCTTT. This codes for CASNQGGAASEAFF.

This clone was picked up a small number of times. V is TRBV5-1 and J is TRBJ1-3; D perhaps matches TRBD1 (6 bases). The V and J ends lost 0 bases and 4 bases respectively, with 17 bases between them. From germline, CDR1 is SGHRS and CDR2 YFSETQ. The CDR3 runs to 17 residues. CDR3 DNA sequence: TGCGCCAGCAGCTTGGCAGGGGCACAGAAAGCAGGAAACACCATATATTTT. Its protein product is CASSLAGAQKAGNTIYF.

The chain links TRBV5-1 to TRBJ2-5, with 16 bases identical to TRBD2. The V gene's germline CDR1 is SGHRS and CDR2 YFSETQ. The trim removed 5 bases at V and 5 bases at J, leaving 9 bases unmatched. The CDR3 has 17 residues. The CDR3 nucleotides are TGCGCCAGCAGTTCGGGACTAGCGGGGGGGCCTACGGAGACCCAGTACTTC. Encoded protein: CASSSGLAGGPTETQYF.

The chain combines TRBV28 with TRBJ1-1; 7 nucleotides match TRBD1. Trimming removed 7 bases from V and 1 base from J; junction bases left unmatched: 3. This CDR3 is built from 13 residues. Germline V gene data show CDR1 as MDHEN and CDR2 as SYDVKM. The CDR3 loop is CASIRGPNTEAFF. The CDR3, as DNA: TGTGCCAGCATAAGGGGGCCGAACACTGAAGCTTTCTTT.

The chain links TRBV4-1 to TRBJ1-3; a possible D gene is TRBD1 (5 bases). Germline CDR1 MGHRA, CDR2 YSYEKL. V lost 4 bases and J lost 3, with 25 bases in between. The CDR3 is 19 residues long. CDR3 in amino acids: CASSPPAREGKGSGNTIYF. The CDR3, as DNA: TGCGCCAGCAGCCCCCCCGCGCGGGAGGGGAAGGGAAGTGGAAACACCATATATTTT.

The chain combines TRBV7-3 with TRBJ2-1; TRBD2 matches 8 bases. This CDR3 is built from 18 residues. Germline V lookup: CDR1 SGHTA, CDR2 FQGTGA. V was pared by 2 bases and J by 9 bases, with 18 bases of the junction left unmatched. CDR3 in amino acids: CASSLGQRGSGVRGEQFF. The CDR3 region has the DNA TGTGCCAGCAGCTTAGGCCAGCGGGGTAGCGGGGTACGAGGTGAGCAGTTCTTC. Full variable domain (missing parts from reference TRBV7-3 and TRBJ2-1): GAGVSQTPSNKVTEKGKYVELRCDPISGHTALYWYRQSLGQGPEFLIYFQGTGAADDSGLPNDRFFAVRPEGSVSTLKIQRTERGDSAVYLCASSLGQRGSGVRGEQFFGPGTRLTVL.

V and J are TRBV7-2 and TRBJ1-1; tentatively, D is TRBD1 (5 bases). Germline V gene data show CDR1 as SGHTA and CDR2 as FQGNSA. There are 13 residues in the CDR3. Trimming removed 4 bases at V and 6 bases at J, with 12 bases between. The CDR3 spells CASSSQGFAEAFF. The CDR3 nucleotides are TGTGCCAGCAGCTCTCAGGGCTTCGCTGAAGCTTTCTTT.

The chain has TRBV7-6 and TRBJ2-3, with 9 bases identical to TRBD1. J was trimmed by 7 bases and V by 4 bases; bases with no gene match: 12. The CDR3 has 16 amino acids. Germline-derived CDR1 and CDR2 are SGHVS and FNYEAQ. This chain's CDR3 is CASSSRRTGAGYTQYF. CDR3 DNA sequence: TGTGCCAGCAGCTCAAGACGGACAGGGGCAGGTTATACGCAGTATTTT.

The chain has TRBV11-2 and TRBJ1-1, with D unresolved. The V gene lost 6 bases and the J gene lost 4 bases, with 15 bases spanning the gap. In germline, CDR1 is SGHAT, CDR2 FQNNGV. CDR3 length: 14 amino acids. CDR3: CASSEGGWSTEAFF. The CDR3 DNA sequence: TGTGCCAGCAGTGAAGGCGGGTGGAGCACTGAAGCTTTCTTT.

The chain has TRBV5-1 and TRBJ1-3; D possibly corresponds to TRBD1 (6 bases). This CDR3 is built from 16 residues. V shed 2 bases and J shed 2 bases, with 14 bases lying between them. Germline CDR1 is SGHRS and CDR2 is YFSETQ. The CDR3 DNA reads as TGCGCCAGCAGCTTTACAGGGAGCGAAGCTGGAAACACCATATATTTT. As protein: CASSFTGSEAGNTIYF. The whole variable domain, filled in from reference TRBV5-1 and TRBJ1-3, reads KAGVTQTPRYLIKTRGQQVTLSCSPISGHRSVSWYQQTPGQGLQFLFEYFSETQRNKGNFPGRFSGRQFSNSRSEMNVSTLELGDSALYLCASSFTGSEAGNTIYFGEGSWLTVV.

The chain combines TRBV28 with TRBJ2-5; 12 bases are shared with TRBD2. Looked up from germline, CDR1 is MDHEN and CDR2 is SYDVKM. Losses at the gene ends were 5 bases for V and 5 bases for J; bases not matched to a gene: 18. The CDR3 consists of 19 residues. The CDR3 DNA sequence: TGTGCCAGCAGTCCTGCCCCATTTGACGGACTAGCGGGGAAGGAGACCCAGTACTTC. Its protein is CASSPAPFDGLAGKETQYF.

The J gene is TRBJ2-6, the V gene TRBV13, with D possibly being TRBD1 (5 bases). Germline V gene lookup returns CDR1 PRHDT and CDR2 FYEKMQ (reference sequence). This CDR3 region has 20 residues. The V gene lost 5 bases and the J gene lost 2 bases, with 25 bases spanning the gap. The CDR3 loop is CASSIVTGIGPRPGANVLTF. The CDR3 coding sequence is TGTGCCAGCAGCATCGTTACAGGCATCGGACCCAGGCCTGGGGCCAACGTCCTGACTTTC.

The rearrangement uses TRBV5-1 and TRBJ2-6; D gene uncertain. The V and J ends lost 1 base and 0 bases respectively, with 5 bases between them. Germline loops: CDR1 SGHRS, CDR2 YFSETQ. The length of the CDR3 is 15 residues. CDR3 in DNA: TGCGCCAGCAGCTTGACGGTCTCTGGGGCCAACGTCCTGACTTTC. Translation gives CASSLTVSGANVLTF.

The gene calls are TRBV18 and TRBJ2-2; 11 nucleotides line up with TRBD2. The germline V gene has CDR1 KGHSH and CDR2 LQKENI. The V gene end was trimmed by 6 bases and the J gene end by 4 bases; junction bases not matched to a gene: 7. The CDR3 contains 16 residues. CDR3 nucleotides: TGTGCCAGCTCCGAGCGACTAGCGGGGATCACCGGGGAGCTGTTTTTT. Translating it yields CASSERLAGITGELFF.